A selection of T cell receptor beta chains follows, all from one sample in a study of blood T cell repertoires in COVID-19. Assay: immunoSEQ multiplex PCR; the TCRdb copy retains only in-frame clones and omits some. The top ten clones hold approximately 8.1% of a sample with about 83,000 clones, around nine tenths of them seen once. The sample taken for sequencing was peripheral blood. These receptor sequences come from a man aged 80 or over with active or convalescent COVID-19. Both conserved end residues are part of each CDR3. The order of the fields is D gene, J gene, clone size, V gene, CDR3 DNA, CDR3 protein. A D gene is named only where the DNA matches it firmly. Clone sizes are given selectively: once, few, many, or a class where the clone is expanded.

>.|TRBJ1-4|.|TRBV30
TGTGCCTGGAAGGTGGGCAGGGGAGCCGAAAAACTGTTTTTT
CAWKVGRGAEKLFF
>.|TRBJ2-3|.|TRBV5-1
TGCGCCAGCAGCTCACTAAATACGCAGTATTTT
CASSSLNTQYF
>.|TRBJ1-5|.|TRBV11-2
TGTGCCAGCAGCTTCCGTACAGGAATAAATCAGCCCCAGCATTTT
CASSFRTGINQPQHF
>TRBD1|TRBJ2-6|few|TRBV6-5
TGTGCCAGTAGACAGGGGTCTGGGGCCAACGTCCTGACTTTC
CASRQGSGANVLTF
>.|TRBJ2-3|.|TRBV2
TGTGCCAGCATACCCAACCACTCCACAGATACGCAGTATTTT
CASIPNHSTDTQYF
>.|TRBJ1-5|.|TRBV29-1
TGCAGCGTGGGAGGGGTTGTCGATCAGCCCCAGCATTTT
CSVGGVVDQPQHF
>.|TRBJ2-3|.|TRBV6-6
TGTGCCAGCAGCCCACAGCTTCGCACAGATACGCAGTATTTT
CASSPQLRTDTQYF
>.|TRBJ1-5|once|TRBV2
TGTGCCAGCAGTCAAGGGGCTCAGCCCCAGCATTTT
CASSQGAQPQHF
>.|TRBJ1-2|few|TRBV7-9
TGTGCCAGCAGCTGGACAGACTATGGCTACACCTTC
CASSWTDYGYTF
>.|TRBJ1-2|once|TRBV5-6
TGTGCCAGCAGCTTAGCAGGGGCCTACACCTTC
CASSLAGAYTF
>TRBD1|TRBJ1-6|.|TRBV5-6
TGTGCCAGCAGCTCCGGACAGGGCCCTTTCTATAATTCACCCCTCCACTTT
CASSSGQGPFYNSPLHF
>.|TRBJ2-3|.|TRBV5-1
TGCGCCAGCAGCTTGGAGGGGGTTGCAGATACGCAGTATTTT
CASSLEGVADTQYF
>TRBD1|TRBJ1-2|.|TRBV3-1/TRBV3-2
TGTGCCAGCAAGGACAGGGCTCGGTCGGGCCTTGGCTACACCTTC
CASKDRARSGLGYTF
>.|TRBJ1-4|.|TRBV19
TGTGCCAGTAATGTCCAGGGAACTGGTGAAAAACTGTTTTTT
CASNVQGTGEKLFF
>.|TRBJ2-2|.|TRBV7-2
TGTGCCAGCAGCTTAGGAAGCGGGAACACCGGGGAGCTGTTTTTT
CASSLGSGNTGELFF
>.|TRBJ2-3|.|TRBV18
TGTGCCAGCTCAAATTACAGGGGCACAGATACGCAGTATTTT
CASSNYRGTDTQYF
>TRBD1|TRBJ1-1|.|TRBV5-1
TGCGCCAGCAGCTTGGAGGGGGCAGGAGAAGCTTTCTTT
CASSLEGAGEAFF
>.|TRBJ2-2|.|TRBV3-1/TRBV3-2
TGTGCCAGCAGCCAAAAGAGAGACACCGGGGAGCTGTTTTTT
CASSQKRDTGELFF
>TRBD1|TRBJ2-5|.|TRBV7-9
TGTGCCAGCAGCTCGACAGGGGGCTTCTTAGAGACCCAGTACTTC
CASSSTGGFLETQYF
>TRBD1|TRBJ2-5|.|TRBV5-1
TGCGCCAGCAGCCTGGACAGGGGGCGAGAGACCCAGTACTTC
CASSLDRGRETQYF
>.|TRBJ2-1|.|TRBV3-1/TRBV3-2
TGTGCCAGCAGCCAAGTACGGCGGGGCCGGCGCTCCTACAATGAGCAGTTCTTC
CASSQVRRGRRSYNEQFF
>TRBD1|TRBJ2-1|.|TRBV28
TGTGCCAGCAGTTTTGTGGACAGGGGATTCAATGAGCAGTTCTTC
CASSFVDRGFNEQFF
>.|TRBJ1-5|.|TRBV28
TGTGCCAGCAGTTTACTCAACTTCAGCGGCGGAAGCAATCAGCCCCAGCATTTT
CASSLLNFSGGSNQPQHF
>.|TRBJ1-4|once|TRBV25-1
TGTGCCAGCAGTGACTTCCGGGGGACTAATGAAAAACTGTTTTTT
CASSDFRGTNEKLFF
>.|TRBJ2-1|.|TRBV6-5
TGTGCCAGCAGTTACAAGAGGTACAATGAGCAGTTCTTC
CASSYKRYNEQFF
>.|TRBJ1-1|.|TRBV19
TGTGCCAGTAACCCCCTCGGGGGGGGGCGCGGCACTGAAGCTTTCTTT
CASNPLGGGRGTEAFF
>.|TRBJ2-3|.|TRBV5-1
TGCGCCAGCTCGGACAGTCTTAGCACAGATACGCAGTATTTT
CASSDSLSTDTQYF
>.|TRBJ1-3|.|TRBV9
TGTGCCAGCAGCGTAGACAGCTCTGGAAACACCATATATTTT
CASSVDSSGNTIYF
>.|TRBJ1-1|.|TRBV7-9
TGTGCCAGCAGCTTAGCGGGAGGGGCAGGATACATGAACACTGAAGCTTTCTTT
CASSLAGGAGYMNTEAFF
>.|TRBJ2-4|.|TRBV2
TGTGCCGGGTGTGAGGGCGGGGTGGCCAAAAACATTCAGTACTTC
CAGCEGGVAKNIQYF
>.|TRBJ1-5|few|TRBV4-2
TGTGCCAGCAGCCAGCACTATAGCAATCAGCCCCAGCATTTT
CASSQHYSNQPQHF
>TRBD2|TRBJ2-3|.|TRBV6-5
TGTGCCACTAAGCGGGGGGGGCGCACAGATACGCAGTATTTT
CATKRGGRTDTQYF
>TRBD1|TRBJ1-1|few|TRBV6-2/TRBV6-3
TGTGCCAGCAGCACCCACAGGGGAGAAATGAACACTGAAGCTTTCTTT
CASSTHRGEMNTEAFF
>.|TRBJ2-3|.|TRBV3-1/TRBV3-2
TGTGCCAGCAGCCAAGCTAGCACAGATACGCAGTATTTT
CASSQASTDTQYF
>.|TRBJ2-1|.|TRBV21-1
TGTGCCAGCAGCCCAAGGGCGACTAGCGGGCCTAATGAGCAGTTCTTC
CASSPRATSGPNEQFF
>.|TRBJ2-2|.|TRBV5-1
TGCGCCAGCAGCTCATCGGTACTTAACACCGGGGAGCTGTTTTTT
CASSSSVLNTGELFF
>.|TRBJ1-1|.|TRBV2
TGTGCCAGCAGTGAAGAACAGGGAATAACTGAAGCTTTCTTT
CASSEEQGITEAFF
>.|TRBJ2-1|few|TRBV25-1
TGTGCCAGCCGCGGCCACAATGAGCAGTTCTTC
CASRGHNEQFF
>TRBD2|TRBJ2-1|.|TRBV19
TGTGCAGCACGCGGGGGAGGTCAGGGTGAGCAGTTCTTC
CAARGGGQGEQFF
>.|TRBJ1-1|once|TRBV9
TGTGCCAGCAGCGTAGCTCCTACCGGGGACACTGAAGCTTTCTTT
CASSVAPTGDTEAFF
>.|TRBJ1-2|once|TRBV7-8
TGTGCCAGCAGCCCCCCCCCGGGATATGGCTACACCTTC
CASSPPPGYGYTF
>.|TRBJ2-2|.|TRBV6-1
TGTGCCAGCAGTGAACAGGGTGGCGCCGGGGAGCTGTTTTTT
CASSEQGGAGELFF
>.|TRBJ1-1|once|TRBV28
TGTGCCAGCAGCCGTCAGGGGATCACTGAAGCTTTCTTT
CASSRQGITEAFF
>.|TRBJ1-2|.|TRBV21-1
TGTGCCAGCAGCAAGGGGCAGGGCCCTAGTGGCTACACCTTC
CASSKGQGPSGYTF
>.|TRBJ2-1|.|TRBV7-2
TGTGCCAGCAGCGCCGCGGGGGCCAGGTACAATGAGCAGTTCTTC
CASSAAGARYNEQFF
>.|TRBJ2-3|.|TRBV7-3
TGTGCCAGCAGCCAGGGACATAGCACAGATACGCAGTATTTT
CASSQGHSTDTQYF
>TRBD1|TRBJ1-6|.|TRBV15
TGTGCCACCAGCAGAACAGGGGAACTATATAATTCACCCCTCCACTTT
CATSRTGELYNSPLHF
>TRBD1|TRBJ1-2|.|TRBV28
TGTGCCAGCAGTTTAATCCCGGGACAGGTCGGTGGCTACACCTTC
CASSLIPGQVGGYTF